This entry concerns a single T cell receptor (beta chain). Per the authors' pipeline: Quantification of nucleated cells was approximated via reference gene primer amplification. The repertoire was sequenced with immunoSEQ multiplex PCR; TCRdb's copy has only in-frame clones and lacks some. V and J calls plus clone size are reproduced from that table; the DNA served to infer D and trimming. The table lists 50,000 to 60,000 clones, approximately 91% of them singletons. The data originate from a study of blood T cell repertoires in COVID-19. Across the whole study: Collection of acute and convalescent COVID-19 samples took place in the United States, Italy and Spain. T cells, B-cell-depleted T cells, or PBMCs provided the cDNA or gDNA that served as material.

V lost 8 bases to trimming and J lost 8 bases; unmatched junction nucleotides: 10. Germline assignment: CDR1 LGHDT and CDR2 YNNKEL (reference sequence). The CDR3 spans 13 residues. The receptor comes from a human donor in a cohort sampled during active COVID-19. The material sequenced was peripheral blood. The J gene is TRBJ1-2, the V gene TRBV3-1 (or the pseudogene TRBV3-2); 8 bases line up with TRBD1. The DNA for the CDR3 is TGTGCCAGCTGGACCGGGACAGGAGGCGGCTACACCTTC. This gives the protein CASWTGTGGGYTF.